The 27 T cell receptor beta chains below all came from one sample that was sequenced in a study of CD8+ T cells in alopecia areata. Following extraction, RNA underwent reverse transcription to cDNA, which served as the sequencing template. Only in-frame clones appear in the TCRdb table, and some are missing; sequencing was by immunoSEQ multiplex PCR. Of over 95,000 clones listed, 41% are singletons. Material: CD4+ T cells sorted from blood. Receptor source: a human donor with alopecia areata.

This clone was seen a few times. Because the CDR3's place on the DNA is in doubt, the DNA is left out and the CDR3 is given as listed by TCRdb. This chain connects TRBV5-1 to TRBJ2-7; the table's D call, TRBD1, was not checked against the DNA. The CDR3 is 14 amino acids long, termini counted. The germline gives CDR1 SGHRS, CDR2 YFSETQ. CDR3 protein: CASSLIVGSGTDYF.

The V gene is TRBV7-6, the J gene TRBJ2-7; D remains unclear. The CDR3 runs 12 residues. Germline V gene data show CDR1 as SGHVS and CDR2 as FNYEAQ. V dropped 2 bases and J dropped 3 bases, with 5 bases sitting between them. Written as DNA, the CDR3 is TGTGCCAGCAGCTTACAGGACTACGAGCAGTACTTC. Residues: CASSLQDYEQYF.

This clone was seen only a few times. V usage is TRBV7-2 and J usage is TRBJ1-6; no definite D call. Germline V lookup: CDR1 SGHTA, CDR2 FQGNSA. The germline V and J ends were trimmed by 0 bases and 12 bases, with 6 bases remaining between them. The CDR3 length is 12 residues. The CDR3: CASSLAVKPLHF. The CDR3 region has the DNA TGTGCCAGCAGCTTAGCGGTTAAACCCCTCCACTTT.

The V and J genes are TRBV4-3 and TRBJ1-5; D is uncertain. V lost 0 bases and J 5 bases, leaving 8 bases between the germline ends. Germline V gene sequence: CDR1 LGHNA, CDR2 YSLEER. The CDR3 runs 14 residues. The CDR3 sequence: CASSQEIADQPQHF. The CDR3 DNA sequence: TGCGCCAGCAGCCAAGAGATCGCAGATCAGCCCCAGCATTTT.

The V gene is TRBV6-5, the J gene TRBJ2-4, with D perhaps TRBD1 (6 bases). CDR3 size: 15 residues. From germline, CDR1 is MNHEY and CDR2 SVGAGI. The V and J ends lost 2 bases and 9 bases respectively, with 17 bases between them. CDR3 region: CASSYDPATGSIQYF. The CDR3 DNA is TGTGCCAGCAGTTACGATCCCGCGACAGGATCCATTCAGTACTTC.

The chain recombines TRBV7-2 with TRBJ2-3; 11 nucleotides match TRBD2. The ends lost 0 bases at V and 2 bases at J; junction bases unmatched: 1. The CDR3 is made up of 16 amino acids. Germline V gives CDR1 SGHTA, CDR2 FQGNSA. CDR3 in amino acids: CASSLAGLAVTDTQYF. The CDR3 coding sequence is TGTGCCAGCAGCTTAGCGGGACTAGCGGTCACAGATACGCAGTATTTT.

V usage is TRBV27 and J usage is TRBJ1-1; D ambiguous. The CDR3 spans 13 residues. The V end was cut by 2 bases, the J end by 1 base, with 5 bases between. Germline V CDR1 and CDR2: MNHEY, SMNVEV (reference sequence). CDR3 in amino acids: CASSLTRNTEAFF. Written as DNA, the CDR3 is TGTGCCAGCAGTTTAACTCGGAACACTGAAGCTTTCTTT.

This chain connects TRBV18 to TRBJ2-5; D perhaps matches TRBD1 (6 bases). V was pared by 5 bases and J by 5 bases, with 12 bases between. The CDR3 extends over 13 amino acids. The germline CDR1 and CDR2 sequences are KGHSH and LQKENI. The CDR3 loop is CASSSTGTETQYF. CDR3 in DNA: TGTGCCAGCTCATCTACAGGGACGGAGACCCAGTACTTC.

The chain recombines TRBV6-5 with TRBJ2-6, with no clear D. Trimming took off 6 bases at V and 6 bases at J, with 9 bases between the two ends. CDR1 is MNHEY, CDR2 SVGAGI, per germline. CDR3 length: 13 residues. CDR3 residues: CASSLNKANVLTF. DNA for the CDR3: TGTGCCAGCAGCCTGAACAAGGCCAACGTCCTGACTTTC.

The rearrangement joins TRBV29-1 to TRBJ2-6; D gene unclear. V shed 3 bases and J shed 1 base, with 4 bases lying between them. The CDR3 spans 13 residues. Germline V CDR1 and CDR2: SQVTM, ANQGSEA. The CDR3 nucleotides read TGCAGCGTTGAGATGTCTGGGGCCAACGTCCTGACTTTC. It is translated as CSVEMSGANVLTF.

V gene TRBV30 combines with J gene TRBJ2-5, with D uncertain. Between the trimmed V and J ends, which lost 0 bases and 5 bases, there was a span of 7 bases. Germline V gives CDR1 GTSNPN, CDR2 SVGIG (reference sequence). CDR3 length: 12 amino acids. Here the CDR3 reads CAWSVGSETQYF. The CDR3 DNA follows: TGTGCCTGGAGTGTGGGTTCTGAGACCCAGTACTTC.

J is TRBJ2-2 and V is TRBV2, with D hard to call. This CDR3 has 15 residues. V dropped 7 bases and J dropped 0 bases, with 12 bases sitting between them. CDR1 is SNHLY and CDR2 is FYNNEI in the germline V gene. CDR3 sequence: CASKIQPANTGELFF. The CDR3 DNA reads as TGTGCCAGCAAAATCCAGCCGGCGAACACCGGGGAGCTGTTTTTT.

This clone has at least ten counts. Other DNA sequences in this specimen translate into the identical CDR3. The genes are TRBV6-5 and TRBJ2-5, with D possibly being TRBD2 (5 bases). Germline lookup yields CDR1 MNHEY and CDR2 SVGAGI. The CDR3 totals 13 residues. Trimming stripped 2 bases from V and 5 bases from J, with 9 bases between. As DNA, the CDR3 is TGTGCCAGCAGTTACGGGAGAGAGGAGACCCAGTACTTC. Amino acid sequence: CASSYGREETQYF.

This clone turned up a few times. This rearrangement joins TRBV23-1 to TRBJ1-5; D is unresolved. Being an ORF, TRBV23-1 has a function that is uncertain. The CDR3 sequence is 14 residues long. Trimming took 0 bases from V and 6 from J, leaving 9 bases between them. The CDR3 DNA sequence: TGCGCCAGCAGTCAATCGTTGAAGGTTCAGCCCCAGCATTTT. Its translation: CASSQSLKVQPQHF.

This clone was seen only a few times. This chain joins TRBV11-3 and TRBJ1-6, with a possible D match to TRBD1 (5 bases). The CDR3 is 15 residues long. Trimming removed 1 base at V and 7 bases at J, with 11 bases between. The V gene's germline CDR1 is SGHNT and CDR2 YENEEA. CDR3 residues: CASSLGGMENSPLHF. In nucleotides, the CDR3 is TGTGCCAGCAGCTTAGGGGGGATGGAAAATTCACCCCTCCACTTT.

This chain links TRBV9 with TRBJ1-2, with D possibly matching TRBD1 (5 bases). The CDR3 covers 12 residues. The V end was cut by 5 bases, the J end by 4 bases, with 9 bases between. Looked up from germline, CDR1 is SGDLS and CDR2 is YYNGEE. The CDR3 spells CASREGFYGYTF. The CDR3 bases are TGTGCCAGCAGGGAGGGGTTCTATGGCTACACCTTC.

About this clone: A junction boundary mismatches the germline segment, possibly from a read error. The chain has TRBV7-2 and TRBJ2-1; TRBD1 agrees at 12 bases. Germline CDR1 reads SGHTA; CDR2 reads FQGNSA. The CDR3 is 12 residues long. The CDR3 is CASSLAGTGGVF. The CDR3 bases are TGTGCCAGCAGCTTAGCCGGGACAGGGGGCGTCTTC. The whole variable domain, filled in from reference TRBV7-2 and TRBJ2-1, reads GAGVSQSPSNKVTEKGKDVELRCDPISGHTALYWYRQSLGQGLEFLIYFQGNSAPDKSGLPSDRFSAERTGGSVSTLTIQRTQQEDSAVYLCASSLAGTGGVFGPGTRLTVL.

This sequence joins TRBV4-3 and TRBJ2-3; 7 nucleotides line up with TRBD2. J was trimmed by 3 bases and V by 8 bases; bases with no gene match: 8. Looked up from germline, CDR1 is LGHNA and CDR2 is YSLEER. The CDR3 loop spans 14 amino acids. CDR3 nucleotides: TGCGCCAGCGGACCGGGGGGTGTGACAGATACGCAGTATTTT. This encodes CASGPGGVTDTQYF.

This clone was found a few times. The chain uses TRBV28 and TRBJ2-3; D might be TRBD2 (6 bases). Trimming cost V 5 bases and J 4 bases, with 22 bases left between them. The germline gives CDR1 MDHEN, CDR2 SYDVKM. CDR3 length equals 17 residues. DNA of the CDR3: TGTGCCAGCAGTCTACGGACTAACTGGTTGGTCTCAGATACGCAGTATTTT. Protein: CASSLRTNWLVSDTQYF. The full variable domain, in which reference TRBV28 and TRBJ2-3 provide the parts outside the CDR3, is DVKVTQSSRYLVKRTGEKVFLECVQDMDHENMFWYRQDPGLGLRLIYFSYDVKMKEKGDIPEGYSVSREKKERFSLILESASTNQTSMYLCASSLRTNWLVSDTQYFGPGTRLTVL.

The chain recombines TRBV25-1 with TRBJ2-3, with TRBD2 matching 12 bases. The junction had 2 bases not matched to a gene; V was cut back by 6 bases and J by 4 bases. Germline V gene lookup returns CDR1 MGHDK and CDR2 SYGVNS. The CDR3 is made up of 14 amino acids. In nucleotides, the CDR3 is TGTGCCAGCAGCAGACTAGCGGGAGCAGATACGCAGTATTTT. This sequence encodes CASSRLAGADTQYF.

In this sample, this clone turned up a few times. The chain carries TRBV29-1 and TRBJ2-7; 14 nucleotides line up with TRBD2. Germline CDR1 is SQVTM and CDR2 is ANQGSEA. This CDR3 is 14 amino acids long. After removal of 7 bases from V and 7 bases from J, the junction contained 9 bases not matched to a gene. CDR3 region: CSARLAGGPGEQYF. DNA for the CDR3: TGCAGCGCCAGACTAGCGGGAGGGCCGGGGGAGCAGTACTTC.

This chain joins TRBV6-6 and TRBJ2-2; no clear D gene. Trimming left V 0 bases short and J 2 bases short, with 7 bases between. This CDR3 spans 15 amino acids. CDR1 and CDR2 from the germline V gene are MNHNY and SVGAGI (reference sequence). CDR3: CASSYSGPNTGELFF. The CDR3 nucleotides are TGTGCCAGCAGTTACTCGGGTCCCAACACCGGGGAGCTGTTTTTT.

The chain has TRBV18 and TRBJ2-1; perhaps D is TRBD1 or TRBD2 (5 bases each). This CDR3 has 14 residues. Germline CDR1 KGHSH, CDR2 LQKENI. V lost 3 bases to trimming and J lost 8 bases, with 14 bases between them. In DNA, the CDR3 is TGTGCCAGCTCACCGCCAGGGCCCGGGGATGAGCAGTTCTTC. Translated: CASSPPGPGDEQFF. Full variable domain (remainder filled in from reference TRBV18 and TRBJ2-1): NAGVMQNPRHLVRRRGQEARLRCSPMKGHSHVYWYRQLPEEGLKFMVYLQKENIIDESGMPKERFSAEFPKEGPSILRIQQVVRGDSAAYFCASSPPGPGDEQFFGPGTRLTVL.

This chain uses TRBV29-1 with TRBJ2-5, with D possibly being TRBD1 (7 bases). The CDR3 is made up of 15 amino acids. Germline-derived CDR1 and CDR2 are SQVTM and ANQGSEA. V lost 6 bases and J lost 4, with 21 bases in between. The CDR3 DNA reads TGCAGCGTGGTCTACCGTAGGAGGGGGCTAGAGACCCAGTACTTC. Encoded protein: CSVVYRRRGLETQYF.

This clone was detected only a few times. Other DNA sequences in the same sample also yield this CDR3. This chain uses TRBV29-1 with TRBJ2-3; the D is unclear. Deletions cut 1 base from V and 1 base from J, with 6 bases between. Germline assignment: CDR1 SQVTM and CDR2 ANQGSEA. The CDR3 has 13 residues. CDR3: CSVEGGGTDTQYF. CDR3 nucleotides: TGCAGCGTTGAAGGTGGGGGCACAGATACGCAGTATTTT.

This sequence joins TRBV10-1 and TRBJ2-3; D is ambiguous. CDR3 length: 12 amino acids. V lost 4 bases and J 0 bases, leaving 2 bases between the germline ends. CDR1 WNHNN and CDR2 SYGVQD come from the germline V gene (reference sequence). In nucleotides, the CDR3 is TGCGCCAGCAGTGGCAGCACAGATACGCAGTATTTT. It yields the protein CASSGSTDTQYF.

In this sample, this clone turned up many times. The rearrangement uses TRBV15 and TRBJ2-7; unclear D gene. The CDR3 length is 12 residues. Germline assignment: CDR1 LNHNV and CDR2 YYDKDF (reference sequence). V was pared by 0 bases and J by 7 bases, with 7 bases between. CDR3 sequence: CATSRDYREQYF. The CDR3 DNA follows: TGTGCCACCAGCAGAGATTACCGAGAGCAGTACTTC.